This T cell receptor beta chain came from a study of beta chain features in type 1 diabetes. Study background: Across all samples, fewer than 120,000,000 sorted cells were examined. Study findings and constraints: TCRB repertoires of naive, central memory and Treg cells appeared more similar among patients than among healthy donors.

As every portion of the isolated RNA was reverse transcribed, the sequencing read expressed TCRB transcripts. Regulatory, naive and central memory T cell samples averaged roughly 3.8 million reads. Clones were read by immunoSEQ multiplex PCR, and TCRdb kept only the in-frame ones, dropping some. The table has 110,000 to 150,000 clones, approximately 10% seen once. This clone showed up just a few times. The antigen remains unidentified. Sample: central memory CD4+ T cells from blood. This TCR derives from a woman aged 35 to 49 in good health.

The CDR3 is CASSVGGTGGVYEQYF. CDR3 bases: TGTGCCAGCAGCGTAGGGGGGACAGGCGGGGTCTACGAGCAGTACTTC. The chain is built from TRBV9 and TRBJ2-7, with 8 positions matching TRBD1. This CDR3 contains 16 residues. CDR1 is SGDLS, CDR2 YYNGEE, per germline. Trimming cost V 0 bases and J 3 bases; bases outside gene matches: 8.